The 21 T cell receptor beta chains below all came from one sample that was sequenced in a study of metastatic and nonmetastatic thyroid tumors. Before thyroid surgery, none of the patients had received any treatment. TCRdb re-analyzed the PCR reads through MiXCR. The sample lists tens of thousands of clones; 25% to 30% were seen once. The specimen was blood. These receptors came from a male donor with papillary thyroid cancer or a benign thyroid nodule (not recorded which). Some clones in this sample may be carry-over from other donors' samples.

The chain carries TRBV20-1 and TRBJ2-7, with TRBD1 identical over 9 bases. J was trimmed by 4 bases and V by 5 bases; bases with no gene match: 3. Germline assignment: CDR1 DFQATT and CDR2 SNEGSKA (reference sequence). CDR3 length equals 12 residues. The CDR3 is CSAPDRGYEQYF. The CDR3 bases are TGCAGTGCTCCGGACAGGGGATACGAGCAGTACTTC.

The gene calls are TRBV30 and TRBJ2-1; 7 bases agree with TRBD2. The V segment lost 4 bases and the J segment 4 bases; nucleotides outside the gene matches: 16. Germline CDR1 is GTSNPN and CDR2 is SVGIG (reference sequence). This CDR3 has 17 amino acids. CDR3 DNA: TGTGCCTGGAACCCTCCGTGTCGGGTAGCGGGTTACAATGAGCAGTTCTTC. Its translation: CAWNPPCRVAGYNEQFF.

This clone was seen ten or more times. The rearrangement links TRBV6-1 to TRBJ2-5, with D uncertain. Trimming cost V 2 bases and J 3 bases, with 10 bases left between them. Germline CDR1 and CDR2: MNHNS and SASEGT. This CDR3 comprises 14 residues. The CDR3 spells CASSEMPRKETQYF. The CDR3 DNA reads as TGTGCCAGCAGTGAAATGCCCCGGAAAGAGACCCAGTACTTC.

This clone is medium-sized by share. The chain links TRBV5-6 to TRBJ2-7, with 9 positions matching TRBD2. CDR1 is SGHDT, CDR2 YYEEEE, per germline. The V segment lost 1 base and the J segment 4 bases; nucleotides outside the gene matches: 9. The CDR3 spans 16 residues. CDR3 sequence reads: CASSLTQTSGLYEQYF. The CDR3 coding sequence is TGTGCCAGCAGCTTGACCCAGACTAGCGGCTTGTACGAGCAGTACTTC.

This clone appeared once. V gene TRBV11-2 combines with J gene TRBJ2-1, with 7 bases that match TRBD1. Germline V gene lookup returns CDR1 SGHAT and CDR2 FQNNGV. J was trimmed by 4 bases and V by 3 bases; bases with no gene match: 9. The CDR3 is made up of 16 amino acids. DNA for the CDR3: TGTGCCAGCAGCTTTTTGCCGGGACAGAGTTACAATGAGCAGTTCTTC. It encodes CASSFLPGQSYNEQFF.

The table lists this clone with many counts. A read error may be the cause here, since a much bigger clone is one base away. The chain uses TRBV7-6 and TRBJ1-3; D is ambiguous. Germline CDR1 reads SGHVS; CDR2 reads FNYEAQ. The CDR3 extends over 13 amino acids. The CDR3 nucleotides read TGTGCCACGAAAGGGAGCTCTGGAGACACCATATATTTT. Encoded protein: CATKGSSGDTIYF.

This clone was detected many times. CDR3 protein: CASSWGTRLMDTQYF. CDR3 DNA sequence: TGTGCCAGCAGCTGGGGAACGAGACTCATGGATACGCAGTATTTT. This rearrangement joins TRBV5-4 to TRBJ2-3; D is uncertain. V lost 3 bases and J 6 bases, leaving 17 bases between the germline ends. From germline, CDR1 is SGHNT and CDR2 YYREEE (reference sequence). The CDR3 length is 15 residues.

The chain recombines TRBV18 with TRBJ2-1, with D unresolved. In germline, CDR1 is KGHSH, CDR2 LQKENI. Trimming removed 2 bases at V and 5 bases at J, with 10 bases between. This CDR3 has 14 amino acids. CDR3 region: CASSPNFPDNEQFF. The CDR3 DNA reads as TGTGCCAGCTCACCAAATTTTCCCGACAATGAGCAGTTCTTC. Drawing the rest from reference TRBV18 and TRBJ2-1, the complete variable domain is NAGVMQNPRHLVRRRGQEARLRCSPMKGHSHVYWYRQLPEEGLKFMVYLQKENIIDESGMPKERFSAEFPKEGPSILRIQQVVRGDSAAYFCASSPNFPDNEQFFGPGTRLTVL.

Here the CDR3 reads CASSLQVPYEQYF. DNA for the CDR3: TGTGCCAGCAGTTTACAGGTACCCTACGAGCAGTACTTC. This chain links TRBV12-3 or TRBV12-4 with TRBJ2-7; D unclear. The V end was cut by 2 bases, the J end by 2 bases, with 7 bases between. The CDR3 extends over 13 amino acids.

The chain is built from TRBV19 and TRBJ2-2, with TRBD2 matching 9 bases. Germline V gene lookup returns CDR1 LNHDA and CDR2 SQIVND (reference sequence). The CDR3 is 15 residues long. With V trimmed by 5 bases and J by 6 bases, 7 bases remained unmatched. The CDR3 region is CASSLASGKAGELFF. CDR3 in DNA: TGTGCCAGTAGTTTAGCTAGCGGGAAAGCCGGGGAGCTGTTTTTT.

This clone was counted many times. Given a much more abundant clone one base away, this may be a read error. Other DNA sequences from this sample encode an identical CDR3 as well. The chain has TRBV2 and TRBJ2-3, with 11 nucleotides matching TRBD2. Germline CDR1 SNHLY, CDR2 FYNNEI. The CDR3 is made up of 18 amino acids. CDR3 residues: CASSEEASGRFTTNTQYF. CDR3 DNA: TGTGCCAGCAGTGAAGAGGCTAGCGGGAGGTTCACCACAAATACACAGTATTTT.

The rearrangement uses TRBV5-1 and TRBJ2-7; 7 bases map to TRBD2. After removal of 0 bases from V and 2 bases from J, the junction contained 11 bases not matched to a gene. Germline CDR1 reads SGHRS; CDR2 reads YFSETQ. The CDR3 has 17 residues. CDR3: CASSLVSPPAGTYEQYF. The CDR3 DNA reads as TGCGCCAGCAGCTTGGTCTCCCCACCAGCGGGGACCTACGAGCAGTACTTC.

V is TRBV11-1 and J is TRBJ1-6; D is unclear. The CDR3 length is 16 residues. V lost 1 base to trimming and J lost 9 bases, with 16 bases between them. The germline V gene has CDR1 SGHAT and CDR2 FQDESV (reference sequence). This CDR3 is CASSLGGWGGTSPLHF. The DNA of the CDR3 is TGTGCCAGCAGCTTAGGAGGCTGGGGAGGTACTTCACCCCTCCACTTT.

This chain links TRBV28 with TRBJ2-2; D remains unclear. The CDR3 extends over 15 amino acids. CDR1 is MDHEN, CDR2 SYDVKM, per germline. The V gene lost 7 bases and the J gene lost 4 bases, with 16 bases spanning the gap. The CDR3 bases are TGTGCCAGCAATAAGATCGAACCGGGCACCGGGGAGCTGTTTTTT. Its protein product is CASNKIEPGTGELFF.

This clone was counted ten times or more. This chain joins TRBV27 and TRBJ1-6; TRBD1 is a possible D gene (6 bases). The ends were cut back, 7 bases at V and 1 base at J, with 11 bases in the middle. Germline V CDR1 and CDR2: MNHEY, SMNVEV (reference sequence). The CDR3 sequence is 15 residues long. The DNA for the CDR3 is TGTGCCAGCAATGCCAGGGGTTCCTATAATTCACCCCTCCACTTT. Its protein is CASNARGSYNSPLHF.

This clone was found many times. The gene calls are TRBV28 and TRBJ1-4, with D maybe TRBD1 (5 bases). V gave up 5 bases and J gave up 11 bases, with 15 bases separating them. This CDR3 has 13 amino acids. CDR1 is MDHEN, CDR2 SYDVKM, per germline. The CDR3 spells CASSATGTLKLFF. CDR3 nucleotides: TGTGCCAGCAGTGCAACCGGGACTTTGAAACTGTTTTTT.

This clone was observed a few times. One junction end disagrees with the germline gene, perhaps due to a read error. The chain joins TRBV19 to TRBJ2-5; D is perhaps TRBD1 (5 bases). The CDR3 extends over 15 amino acids. The germline V gene has CDR1 LNHDA and CDR2 SQIVND (reference sequence). The CDR3 nucleotides are TGTGTCAGTAGTGAGAGATATGGGGCTGTAAAGACCCAGTACTTC. Translation gives CVSSERYGAVKTQYF.

By share, this clone counts as medium-sized (0.01 to 0.1%). The chain couples TRBV12-3 or TRBV12-4 to TRBJ2-1; 10 bases line up with TRBD2. The CDR3 has 16 amino acids. With V trimmed by 5 bases and J by 0 bases, 4 bases remained unmatched. CDR3 loop: CASSRSSGSSYNEQFF. CDR3 bases: TGTGCCAGCAGTCGATCTAGCGGGAGCTCCTACAATGAGCAGTTCTTC.

Remarks on this clone: Other DNA sequences in this sample translate to the same CDR3. V is TRBV6-1 and J is TRBJ2-3; 10 positions agree with TRBD2. V dropped 3 bases and J dropped 2; count of bases not matched to a gene: 8. The germline CDR1 and CDR2 sequences are MNHNS and SASEGT. The CDR3 sequence is 17 residues long. The CDR3 is CASSDLLLAGVTDTQYF. CDR3 DNA: TGTGCCAGCAGTGACCTCCTCCTAGCGGGGGTCACAGATACGCAGTATTTT.

This sequence joins TRBV20-1 and TRBJ1-1, with D possibly TRBD1 on 5 matching bases. This CDR3 has 14 residues. Germline-derived CDR1 and CDR2 are DFQATT and SNEGSKA (reference sequence). Deletions cut 2 bases from V and 5 bases from J, with 15 bases between. In DNA form, the CDR3 reads TGCAGTGCTAGATCAGGGACCGTGACAACTGAAGCTTTCTTT. Protein: CSARSGTVTTEAFF.

The J gene is TRBJ2-1, the V gene TRBV7-6, with a weak D call TRBD2 (6 bases). The germline CDR1 and CDR2 sequences are SGHVS and FNYEAQ. The CDR3 runs 16 residues. Trimming took 2 bases from V and 3 from J, leaving 14 bases between them. Written as DNA, the CDR3 is TGTGCCAGCAGCTTATCCCGTGGGGGGTTCTACAATGAGCAGTTCTTC. It encodes CASSLSRGGFYNEQFF.